This TCR beta chain was retrieved from a study of beta chain features in type 1 diabetes. Whole-study results and caveats: Compared to healthy donors, patients appeared to have naive, central memory and Treg TCRB repertoires that were more alike. Across all four CD4+ subsets, people with type 1 diabetes showed modestly shorter TCRB CDR3s.

About this clone: Its antigen is as yet unknown.

All of the isolated RNA was reverse transcribed, so expressed TCRB transcripts were sequenced. TCRdb's table, derived via immunoSEQ multiplex PCR, lists solely in-frame clones and lacks some. The sample lists about 180,000 clones; 7% to 9% were seen once. Germline CDR1 is SGHRS and CDR2 is YFSETQ. This CDR3 is 14 amino acids long. Trimming pared 1 base from V and 4 bases from J, leaving 11 bases between. The sequenced sample consisted of central memory CD4+ T cells from blood. This chain links TRBV5-1 with TRBJ1-1; D is perhaps TRBD1 (5 bases). The TCR was taken from a man aged 18 to 30 with type 1 diabetes. The CDR3 protein is CASSLMSGGTEAFF. Written as DNA, the CDR3 is TGCGCCAGCAGCTTGATGTCGGGGGGCACTGAAGCTTTCTTT.